The 8 T cell receptor beta chains in this list originate from one sample, sequenced in a study of blood T cell repertoires in COVID-19. The repertoire was sequenced with immunoSEQ multiplex PCR; TCRdb's copy has only in-frame clones and lacks some. The table lists 85,000 to 95,000 clones, around nine tenths of them singletons, with about 4.8% in the top ten. The source material was peripheral blood. The receptor source for this set is a man in his sixties with COVID-19, enrolled during active disease.

This clone was seen only once. The CDR3 bases are TGTGCTAGTGATAGGGGGACAGGGGGCACTGAAGCTTTCTTT. It codes for CASDRGTGGTEAFF. The chain combines TRBV12-5 with TRBJ1-1, with 11 bases aligning to TRBD1. J was trimmed by 4 bases and V by 7 bases; bases with no gene match: 5. Germline CDR1 and CDR2: LGHNT and FRNRAP. The CDR3 consists of 14 residues.

The chain has TRBV29-1 and TRBJ2-1; D gene ambiguous. The CDR3 runs 12 residues. The V gene lost 6 bases and the J gene lost 5 bases, with 11 bases spanning the gap. The germline gives CDR1 SQVTM, CDR2 ANQGSEA. The CDR3 DNA follows: TGCAGCGTAGGCGAGGATAACAATGAGCAGTTCTTC. This sequence encodes CSVGEDNNEQFF.

This chain connects TRBV5-1 to TRBJ2-2, with 8 positions matching TRBD1. The germline V gene has CDR1 SGHRS and CDR2 YFSETQ. V lost 5 bases and J lost 4; bases outside the gene matches: 4. The length of the CDR3 is 14 residues. DNA for the CDR3: TGCGCCAGCAGAGGACAGGGAGGCACCGGGGAGCTGTTTTTT. Protein product: CASRGQGGTGELFF.

The rearrangement links TRBV15 to TRBJ1-2; the D gene is possibly TRBD1 (5 bases). Per the germline V gene, CDR1 is LNHNV and CDR2 is YYDKDF (reference sequence). The CDR3 runs 14 residues. V was cut by 0 bases and J by 4 bases, with 9 bases left in between. CDR3: CATSREDTFYGYTF. In DNA form, the CDR3 reads TGTGCCACCAGCAGAGAGGACACCTTCTATGGCTACACCTTC.

This clone was seen a handful of times. This chain uses TRBV6-6 with TRBJ1-2, with TRBD1 matching 8 bases. This CDR3 is built from 12 residues. Germline CDR1 is MNHNY and CDR2 is SVGAGI (reference sequence). With V trimmed by 8 bases and J by 7 bases, 6 bases remained unmatched. CDR3 in DNA: TGTGCCAGCCGGACAGGGAATGGTGGCTACACCTTC. Translating it yields CASRTGNGGYTF.

CDR3: CASTDREGGYTF. The CDR3 nucleotides are TGTGCCAGCACCGACAGGGAAGGTGGCTACACCTTC. This chain links TRBV2 with TRBJ1-2, with 7 bases that match TRBD1. The CDR3 contains 12 residues. Germline V gene sequence: CDR1 SNHLY, CDR2 FYNNEI. V lost 7 bases, J lost 7 bases, and 6 bases stayed unmatched.

The genes are TRBV4-1 and TRBJ2-6, with D perhaps TRBD1 (6 bases). CDR3 length equals 16 residues. The V end lost 1 base, the J end lost 2 bases, and 9 bases lay between the germline ends. From germline, CDR1 is MGHRA and CDR2 YSYEKL. The CDR3 region is CASSQVEGAGANVLTF. The CDR3 region has the DNA TGCGCCAGCAGCCAAGTCGAGGGGGCTGGGGCCAACGTCCTGACTTTC.

The chain uses TRBV5-8 and TRBJ1-6; D unclear. CDR3 size: 14 residues. Trimming took 4 bases from V and 2 from J, leaving 7 bases between them. Per the germline V gene, CDR1 is SGHTS and CDR2 is YDEGEE. The CDR3 nucleotides read TGTGCCAGCAGCGTCCCGGCCTATAATTCACCCCTCCACTTT. It yields the protein CASSVPAYNSPLHF.